The 27 T cell receptor beta chains below all came from one sample that was sequenced in a study of CD8+ T cells in alopecia areata. Once RNA had been extracted, it was reverse transcribed into cDNA to act as the sequencing template. Profiled with immunoSEQ multiplex PCR; TCRdb holds only in-frame clones, not every one. Seen here are almost 35,000 clones, roughly 53% observed once, and the top ten hold under 50%. Sequencing input: NKG2D-high CD8+ T cells sorted from blood. These receptors were obtained from a human donor with alopecia areata.

This clone occurred a few times. CDR3 nucleotides: TGTGCCAGCAGCTTAGAGGGGGCTGAAGCTTTCTTT. Its translation is CASSLEGAEAFF. V gene TRBV13 combines with J gene TRBJ1-1, with D possibly TRBD1 on 6 matching bases. The germline CDR1 and CDR2 sequences are PRHDT and FYEKMQ (reference sequence). V dropped 1 base and J dropped 6 bases, with 6 bases sitting between them. This CDR3 is built from 12 residues.

This chain joins TRBV18 and TRBJ2-1; 8 bases map to TRBD2. This CDR3 comprises 16 residues. The V segment lost 6 bases and the J segment 0 bases; nucleotides outside the gene matches: 7. CDR1 is KGHSH, CDR2 LQKENI, per germline. CDR3 coding DNA: TGTGCCAGCTCTCCCGAAGCGGGAGTCTCCTACAATGAGCAGTTCTTC. Protein product: CASSPEAGVSYNEQFF.

The J gene is TRBJ2-3, the V gene TRBV4-1; D is uncertain. CDR1 MGHRA and CDR2 YSYEKL come from the germline V gene. This CDR3 spans 13 amino acids. The V and J ends lost 0 bases and 4 bases respectively, with 5 bases between them. CDR3 sequence reads: CASSQDRSDTQYF. CDR3 DNA sequence: TGCGCCAGCAGCCAAGACAGGTCAGATACGCAGTATTTT.

This clone was counted only a few times. The chain has TRBV6-5 and TRBJ2-7; D gene uncertain. Trimming took 0 bases from V and 5 from J, leaving 11 bases between them. Germline V CDR1 and CDR2: MNHEY, SVGAGI. The length of the CDR3 is 14 residues. The CDR3 protein is CASSYSLGENEQYF. The CDR3 DNA sequence: TGTGCCAGCAGTTACTCGCTTGGTGAAAACGAGCAGTACTTC.

In its sample, this clone was seen a few times. The chain combines TRBV7-8 with TRBJ1-1, with a tentative D call TRBD1 (5 bases). Germline CDR1 SGHVS, CDR2 FQNEAQ. V shed 4 bases and J shed 5 bases, with 14 bases lying between them. CDR3 length: 14 residues. The CDR3 loop reads CASSSVEKGTEAFF. As DNA, the CDR3 is TGTGCCAGCAGCTCCGTAGAGAAGGGGACTGAAGCTTTCTTT.

This clone was seen more than once but under ten times. This sequence joins TRBV5-6 and TRBJ2-7; D is uncertain. The CDR3 covers 13 residues. V was clipped by 1 base and J by 4 bases, with 9 bases between them. CDR1 and CDR2 (germline): SGHDT, YYEEEE. Written as DNA, the CDR3 is TGTGCCAGCAGCTTGATCCCTTGGTACGAGCAGTACTTC. Its protein product is CASSLIPWYEQYF. The variable domain in full, completed from reference TRBV5-6 and TRBJ2-7, reads DAGVTQSPTHLIKTRGQQVTLRCSPKSGHDTVSWYQQALGQGPQFIFQYYEEEERQRGNFPDRFSGHQFPNYSSELNVNALLLGDSALYLCASSLIPWYEQYFGPGTRLTVT.

The sample holds a few counts of this clone. The gene calls are TRBV29-1 and TRBJ1-3, with D maybe TRBD1 (5 bases). The CDR3 is made up of 17 amino acids. V lost 7 bases to trimming and J lost 0 bases, with 22 bases between them. CDR1 and CDR2 from the germline V gene are SQVTM and ANQGSEA. The CDR3 sequence is CSANIETDRDSGNTIYF. CDR3 DNA: TGCAGCGCAAATATTGAGACAGACCGAGACTCTGGAAACACCATATATTTT.

CDR3 amino acids: CAISDTKPYEQYF. CDR3 sequence (DNA): TGTGCCATCAGTGATACCAAACCCTACGAGCAGTACTTC. The gene calls are TRBV10-3 and TRBJ2-7; no clear D. The CDR3 loop spans 13 amino acids. V was cut by 3 bases and J by 2 bases, with 8 bases left in between. Per the germline V gene, CDR1 is ENHRY and CDR2 is SYGVKD.

The chain joins TRBV2 to TRBJ1-1; no clear D. V lost 6 bases and J lost 1, with 15 bases in between. CDR3 length equals 15 residues. Per the germline V gene, CDR1 is SNHLY and CDR2 is FYNNEI. DNA for the CDR3: TGTGCCAGCAGGTGGACCACACGACCGAACACTGAAGCTTTCTTT. This gives the protein CASRWTTRPNTEAFF.

A note on this clone: The germline gene is not matched at one end of the junction; a read error may be the cause. The V and J genes are TRBV13 and TRBJ2-7, with a tentative D call TRBD1 (5 bases). Germline lookup yields CDR1 PRHDT and CDR2 FYEKMQ (reference sequence). There are 13 residues in the CDR3. The CDR3 here is CASSYTSTDRWFF. CDR3 in DNA: TGTGCCAGCAGTTATACTTCGACAGACCGCTGGTTCTTC. The whole variable domain, filled in from reference TRBV13 and TRBJ2-7, reads AAGVIQSPRHLIKEKRETATLKCYPIPRHDTVYWYQQGPGQDPQFLISFYEKMQSDKGSIPDRFSAQQFSDYHSELNMSSLELGDSALYFCASSYTSTDRWFFGPGTRLTVT.

Only a few counts were recorded for this clone. The J gene is TRBJ2-6, the V gene TRBV9; D is unresolved. With 5 bases removed from V and 0 bases from J, the gap between germline ends came to 12 bases. This CDR3 comprises 16 residues. Germline V gene sequence: CDR1 SGDLS, CDR2 YYNGEE. The CDR3 DNA reads as TGTGCCAGCAGAACACCCCAATCCTCTGGGGCCAACGTCCTGACTTTC. Translated: CASRTPQSSGANVLTF. The variable domain in full, with the rest retrieved from reference TRBV9 and TRBJ2-6, is DSGVTQTPKHLITATGQRVTLRCSPRSGDLSVYWYQQSLDQGLQFLIQYYNGEERAKGNILERFSAQQFPDLHSELNLSSLELGDSALYFCASRTPQSSGANVLTFGAGSRLTVL.

The J gene is TRBJ2-3, the V gene TRBV21-1. TRBV21-1 is deemed a pseudogene. The CDR3 extends over 13 amino acids. DNA for the CDR3: TGTGCCAGCAGCAAGGGTTTTCCAGATACGCAGTATTTT. It is translated as CASSKGFPDTQYF.

This chain links TRBV18 with TRBJ2-5; a possible D gene is TRBD1 (5 bases). V lost 3 bases and J 0 bases, leaving 11 bases between the germline ends. Per the germline V gene, CDR1 is KGHSH and CDR2 is LQKENI. The CDR3 runs to 15 residues. The CDR3 here is CASSPPTEYQETQYF. CDR3 coding DNA: TGTGCCAGCTCACCTCCGACAGAGTACCAAGAGACCCAGTACTTC.

The gene calls are TRBV28 and TRBJ2-5; a possible D gene is TRBD2 (6 bases). CDR1 is MDHEN, CDR2 SYDVKM, per germline. The V gene lost 3 bases and the J gene lost 5 bases, with 16 bases spanning the gap. The CDR3 spans 15 residues. The CDR3 loop reads CASSLEGVAVETQYF. The CDR3 DNA reads as TGTGCCAGCAGTTTGGAAGGGGTAGCGGTTGAGACCCAGTACTTC.

This clone showed up just a few times. The chain uses TRBV13 and TRBJ2-1; D is possibly TRBD1 or TRBD2 (5 bases each). CDR1 and CDR2 (germline): PRHDT, FYEKMQ (reference sequence). The CDR3 runs 14 residues. Trimming cost V 2 bases and J 6 bases, with 11 bases left between them. CDR3 amino acids: CASSLKGPSNEQFF. The CDR3 region has the DNA TGTGCCAGCAGCTTAAAGGGACCCTCCAATGAGCAGTTCTTC.

V gene TRBV6-6 combines with J gene TRBJ1-5; TRBD1 is a possible D gene (5 bases). This CDR3 contains 15 residues. Trimming cost V 2 bases and J 5 bases, with 13 bases left between them. Germline V gene data show CDR1 as MNHNY and CDR2 as SVGAGI (reference sequence). CDR3 DNA: TGTGCCAGCAGTTACGAGACAGCCGGCTATCAGCCCCAGCATTTT. Its protein product is CASSYETAGYQPQHF.

This chain joins TRBV6-6 and TRBJ2-7; 7 bases fit TRBD1. The CDR3 is 14 residues long. Germline V CDR1 and CDR2: MNHNY, SVGAGI (reference sequence). Trimming took 2 bases from V and 2 from J; bases not matched to a gene: 3. CDR3: CASSYAQGAYEQYF. For the CDR3, the DNA is TGTGCCAGCAGTTACGCGCAGGGGGCCTACGAGCAGTACTTC.

The chain employs TRBV29-1 and TRBJ1-1, with 9 bases fitting TRBD1. The CDR3 has 15 amino acids. Germline assignment: CDR1 SQVTM and CDR2 ANQGSEA. Losses at the gene ends were 6 bases for V and 3 bases for J; bases not matched to a gene: 11. CDR3 nucleotides: TGCAGCGTCCCTCGGGACAGGGAGTCTTACACTGAAGCTTTCTTT. Translation gives CSVPRDRESYTEAFF.

This clone was seen more than once but under ten times. The V and J genes are TRBV29-1 and TRBJ1-2; D remains unclear. V lost 0 bases and J 3 bases, leaving 8 bases between the germline ends. Per the germline V gene, CDR1 is SQVTM and CDR2 is ANQGSEA. This CDR3 is built from 13 residues. The CDR3 sequence is CSVEERTDYGYTF. Written as DNA, the CDR3 is TGCAGCGTTGAAGAAAGAACGGACTATGGCTACACCTTC.

V usage is TRBV29-1 and J usage is TRBJ2-7; weak D call: TRBD2 (6 bases). This CDR3 region has 13 residues. Trimming took 6 bases from V and 0 from J, leaving 12 bases between them. Germline lookup yields CDR1 SQVTM and CDR2 ANQGSEA. In DNA form, the CDR3 reads TGCAGCGTCCCCGCGGGGAGCTCCTACGAGCAGTACTTC. Translation gives CSVPAGSSYEQYF.

This chain joins TRBV6-6 and TRBJ2-2; D tentatively fits TRBD1 or TRBD2 (5 bases each). Between the trimmed V and J ends, which lost 6 bases and 2 bases, there was a span of 16 bases. The germline V gene encodes CDR1 MNHNY and CDR2 SVGAGI (reference sequence). This CDR3 region has 16 residues. CDR3 coding DNA: TGTGCCAGCAGCCCCCGGGGCACAATAAACACCGGGGAGCTGTTTTTT. Protein sequence: CASSPRGTINTGELFF.

The CDR3 coding sequence is TGTGCCAGCAGTCAGTGGGGGGATACGCAGTATTTT. This encodes CASSQWGDTQYF. The V call is TRBV28, the J call TRBJ2-3; D is possibly TRBD1 or TRBD2 (5 bases each). V was trimmed by 5 bases and J by 6 bases, leaving 9 bases between them. The CDR3 has 12 amino acids. Per germline, CDR1 MDHEN and CDR2 SYDVKM.

The chain links TRBV4-3 to TRBJ2-1; 10 nucleotides line up with TRBD2. In germline, CDR1 is LGHNA, CDR2 YSLEER. J gave up 4 bases and V 0 bases, and 6 bases lay outside the gene matches. There are 17 residues in the CDR3. CDR3 DNA sequence: TGCGCCAGCAGCCAAGATAGAGCTAGCGGGGGTTACAATGAGCAGTTCTTC. Encoded protein: CASSQDRASGGYNEQFF.

This chain uses TRBV28 with TRBJ2-7; 7 bases align to TRBD2. V was clipped by 5 bases and J by 2 bases; unmatched bases: 12. CDR1 is MDHEN and CDR2 is SYDVKM in the germline V gene. The CDR3 loop spans 16 amino acids. CDR3: CASSAVAGGTPYEQYF. CDR3 nucleotide sequence: TGTGCCAGCAGTGCGGTAGCGGGTGGGACCCCCTACGAGCAGTACTTC. Full variable domain (rest looked up from reference TRBV28 and TRBJ2-7): DVKVTQSSRYLVKRTGEKVFLECVQDMDHENMFWYRQDPGLGLRLIYFSYDVKMKEKGDIPEGYSVSREKKERFSLILESASTNQTSMYLCASSAVAGGTPYEQYFGPGTRLTVT.

The chain links TRBV5-1 to TRBJ2-7; TRBD2 might be the D (5 bases). Trimming stripped 1 base from V and 4 bases from J, with 12 bases between. The CDR3 spans 14 residues. Germline V CDR1 and CDR2: SGHRS, YFSETQ. CDR3 loop: CASSLTRAIYEQYF. CDR3 DNA sequence: TGCGCCAGCAGCTTGACGAGGGCAATATACGAGCAGTACTTC.

J is TRBJ2-2 and V is TRBV14, with D perhaps matching TRBD2 (5 bases). CDR1 and CDR2 from the germline V gene are SGHDN and FVKESK. V dropped 0 bases and J dropped 3 bases, with 14 bases sitting between them. There are 17 residues in the CDR3. CDR3 DNA sequence: TGTGCCAGCAGCCAAGAAGGAGGTGGGAAGGACACCGGGGAGCTGTTTTTT. The encoded protein is CASSQEGGGKDTGELFF.

This rearrangement joins TRBV27 to TRBJ2-3; 9 nucleotides match TRBD2. The germline V gene encodes CDR1 MNHEY and CDR2 SMNVEV (reference sequence). The CDR3 totals 17 residues. Unmatched junction bases numbered 11, after V lost 4 bases and J lost 3 bases. The CDR3 sequence is CASSSPRTSDETDTQYF. CDR3 bases: TGTGCCAGCAGTTCCCCCCGGACTAGCGACGAAACAGATACGCAGTATTTT.